This section outlines one TCR beta chain sequence together with its context. The data derive from a study of blood T cell repertoires in COVID-19. Libraries were prepared by immunoSEQ multiplex PCR; TCRdb keeps only in-frame clonotypes and omits some of them. The repertoire holds 250,000 to 350,000 clones, with around nine tenths as singletons. Germline loops: CDR1 SGDLS, CDR2 YYNGEE. The CDR3 consists of 17 residues. Trimming took off 0 bases at V and 8 bases at J, with 23 bases between the two ends. This chain joins TRBV9 and TRBJ1-2; D is perhaps TRBD1 (6 bases). The TCR comes from a woman aged 55-70 years with acute or convalescent COVID-19. Specimen: peripheral blood. The CDR3 loop reads CASSVGDEVEQGHGYTF. The CDR3 nucleotides are TGTGCCAGCAGCGTAGGGGATGAGGTGGAGCAGGGGCACGGCTACACCTTC.